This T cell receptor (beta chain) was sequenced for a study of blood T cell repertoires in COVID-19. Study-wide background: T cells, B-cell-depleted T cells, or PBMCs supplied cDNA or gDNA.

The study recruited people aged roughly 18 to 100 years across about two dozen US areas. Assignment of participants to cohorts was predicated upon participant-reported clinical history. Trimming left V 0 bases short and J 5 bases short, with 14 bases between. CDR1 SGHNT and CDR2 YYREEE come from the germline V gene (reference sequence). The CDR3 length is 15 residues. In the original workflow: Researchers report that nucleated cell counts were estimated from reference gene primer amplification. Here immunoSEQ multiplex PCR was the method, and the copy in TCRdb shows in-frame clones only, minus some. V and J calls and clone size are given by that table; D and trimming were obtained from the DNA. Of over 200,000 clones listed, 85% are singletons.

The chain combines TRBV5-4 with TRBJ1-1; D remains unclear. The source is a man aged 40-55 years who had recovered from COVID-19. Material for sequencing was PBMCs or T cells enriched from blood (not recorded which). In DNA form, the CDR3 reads TGTGCCAGCAGCTTGGAGCTCCGGGGTGCTACTGAAGCTTTCTTT. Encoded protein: CASSLELRGATEAFF.